The clone carrying this TCR beta chain was seen many times. The data stem from a study of T cells in Graves' hyperthyroidism and ophthalmopathy. CDR1 is SGHTS and CDR2 is YDEGEE in the germline V gene. The CDR3 runs to 15 residues. V dropped 4 bases and J dropped 7 bases, with 17 bases sitting between them. Amplification of TCR beta CDR3 regions was performed using RNA transcripts as template. HTBI primers were employed in a first-round RT-PCR of the TCR CDR3. TCRdb itself ran the multiplex PCR reads through MiXCR, one entry per CDR3 protein. The table includes over 400,000 distinct CDR3 sequences, about 15% detected once.

The rearrangement joins TRBV5-8 to TRBJ1-4; D may be TRBD1 (5 bases). The TCR was taken from a man aged 18 to 29 with Graves' ophthalmopathy. Sequenced input: blood. The CDR3 protein is CASSEAGRWSEKLFF. Written as DNA, the CDR3 is TGTGCCAGCAGCGAAGCAGGGAGATGGAGTGAAAAACTGTTTTTT.